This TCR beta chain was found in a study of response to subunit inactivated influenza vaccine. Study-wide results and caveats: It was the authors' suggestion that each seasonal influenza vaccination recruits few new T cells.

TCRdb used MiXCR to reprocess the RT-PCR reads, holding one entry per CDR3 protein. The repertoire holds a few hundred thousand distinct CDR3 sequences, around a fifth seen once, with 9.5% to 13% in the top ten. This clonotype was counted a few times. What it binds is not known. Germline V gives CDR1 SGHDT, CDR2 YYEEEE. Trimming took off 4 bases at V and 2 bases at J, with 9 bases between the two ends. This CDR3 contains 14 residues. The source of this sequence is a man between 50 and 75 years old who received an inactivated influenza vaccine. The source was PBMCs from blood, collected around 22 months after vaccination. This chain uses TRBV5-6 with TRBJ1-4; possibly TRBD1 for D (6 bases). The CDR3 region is CASSPQGTNEKLFF. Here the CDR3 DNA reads TGTGCCAGCAGCCCTCAGGGGACTAATGAAAAACTGTTTTTT.